Sequencing of this T cell receptor (beta chain) was carried out in a study of cytomegalovirus exposure and HLA in healthy donors. Overall study findings and caveats: The authors later found TCR association rates varying by HLA locus, with DRB1 most and HLA-C fewest. Across donors, most TCRs were seen rarely, yet some public ones were widespread.

Donors showed nominal health when sampled, although they likely had unrecorded immune exposures. As regards this clone: What it binds is not known.

Researchers ran the PCR with 60 Vbeta and 13 Jbeta primers. Assay used: immunoSEQ multiplex PCR; TCRdb lists only in-frame clones, some missing. Of 150,000 to 200,000 clones in the sample, approximately 80% were seen once. Sequencing was performed on PBMCs. This clonotype originated in a woman aged 35 to 49 in good health and CMV-seronegative.

This CDR3 reads CASSLEGTYNEQFF. The CDR3 DNA sequence: TGTGCCAGCAGCCTAGAGGGGACCTACAATGAGCAGTTCTTC. This chain links TRBV7-2 with TRBJ2-1; perhaps D is TRBD1 or TRBD2 (5 bases each). The CDR3 runs 14 residues. The V and J ends lost 5 bases and 2 bases respectively, with 10 bases between them. Germline CDR1 reads SGHTA; CDR2 reads FQGNSA. The whole variable domain, remainder taken from reference TRBV7-2 and TRBJ2-1, is GAGVSQSPSNKVTEKGKDVELRCDPISGHTALYWYRQSLGQGLEFLIYFQGNSAPDKSGLPSDRFSAERTGGSVSTLTIQRTQQEDSAVYLCASSLEGTYNEQFFGPGTRLTVL.